The 13 T cell receptor beta chains listed next were all sequenced from one sample in a study of CD8+ T cells in alopecia areata (dated by TCRdb to the late 2010s). The protocol used for the library was the immunoSEQ multiplex PCR assay. To provide template for TCR sequencing, every sample had RNA extracted and reverse transcribed into cDNA. The table comes from immuneACCESS by way of TCRdb, which keeps in-frame sequences with V and J called. Part of the clones is missing from these tables; in studies checked, under half for an unresolved V gene and the rest for unknown reasons. This sample comprises 120,000 or so clones, 61% of them detected only once. The ten largest account for around 6% of the sample. The sample's time point label is to be understood as: 4 weeks on oral tofacitinib. The treatment or condition label, read with the paper, signifies: oral pan-JAK inhibitor, 5-10 mg twice daily. The sequenced sample was CD4+ T cells sorted from blood, obtained at week 4, from a patient treated with tofacitinib. The receptors come from a human donor with alopecia areata.

The chain is built from TRBV29-1 and TRBJ1-3, with D possibly matching TRBD1 (6 bases). Germline V gives CDR1 SQVTM, CDR2 ANQGSEA. The CDR3 consists of 13 residues. V was pared by 7 bases and J by 4 bases, with 14 bases between. The DNA for the CDR3 is TGCAGCGCGGACAGCGGCGGGGGAAACACCATATATTTT. Translated, it gives CSADSGGGNTIYF.

The chain has TRBV30 and TRBJ1-1; D remains unclear. This CDR3 comprises 13 residues. Trimming removed 0 bases at V and 8 bases at J, with 13 bases between. CDR1 and CDR2 from the germline V gene are GTSNPN and SVGIG (reference sequence). The CDR3 bases are TGTGCCTGGAGTGTACGAGGAGGTGTCGAAGCTTTCTTT. Protein: CAWSVRGGVEAFF.

The chain combines TRBV9 with TRBJ2-7, with D hard to call. The V end lost 2 bases, the J end lost 2 bases, and 11 bases lay between the germline ends. The CDR3 runs 14 residues. Germline loops: CDR1 SGDLS, CDR2 YYNGEE. The chain's CDR3 is CASSVGPETYEQYF. The CDR3, as DNA: TGTGCCAGCAGCGTCGGGCCGGAGACCTACGAGCAGTACTTC.

The V gene is TRBV5-1, the J gene TRBJ2-7, with 9 bases fitting TRBD2. J lost 0 bases, V lost 6 bases, and 1 base had no gene match. The CDR3 is 13 residues long. Germline CDR1 reads SGHRS; CDR2 reads YFSETQ. In nucleotides, the CDR3 is TGCGCCAGCAATAGCGGGAGCTCCTACGAGCAGTACTTC. Its protein is CASNSGSSYEQYF.

CDR3 residues: CASSWQQGGGETQYF. CDR3 in DNA: TGTGCCAGCAGTTGGCAACAGGGGGGTGGTGAGACCCAGTACTTC. The chain employs TRBV27 and TRBJ2-5, with 8 bases that match TRBD1. The germline V gene has CDR1 MNHEY and CDR2 SMNVEV (reference sequence). The CDR3 contains 15 residues. V lost 4 bases and J lost 5; bases outside the gene matches: 9.

CDR3 residues: CAISESSDTQYF. In DNA, the CDR3 is TGTGCCATCAGTGAGTCGTCAGATACGCAGTATTTT. This sequence joins TRBV10-3 and TRBJ2-3; D unclear. CDR3 size: 12 residues. From germline, CDR1 is ENHRY and CDR2 SYGVKD. The V end lost 0 bases, the J end lost 4 bases, and 2 bases lay between the germline ends.

The gene calls are TRBV5-1 and TRBJ2-5; 12 nucleotides agree with TRBD2. This CDR3 is built from 17 residues. Per germline, CDR1 SGHRS and CDR2 YFSETQ. V shed 2 bases and J 3 bases; nucleotides not matched to a gene: 8. CDR3 sequence: CASSFPGLAGREETQYF. The CDR3 region has the DNA TGCGCCAGCAGCTTCCCGGGACTAGCGGGCCGGGAAGAGACCCAGTACTTC.

The J gene is TRBJ2-7, the V gene TRBV15, with D maybe TRBD1 (6 bases). V was trimmed by 3 bases and J by 4 bases, leaving 7 bases between them. The length of the CDR3 is 12 residues. Germline V gene data show CDR1 as LNHNV and CDR2 as YYDKDF (reference sequence). This CDR3 reads CATSSRGYEQYF. The DNA of the CDR3 is TGTGCCACCAGCAGCAGGGGTTACGAGCAGTACTTC.

The chain is built from TRBV29-1 and TRBJ2-4; TRBD2 might be the D (6 bases). This CDR3 contains 15 residues. CDR1 SQVTM and CDR2 ANQGSEA come from the germline V gene. In DNA form, the CDR3 reads TGCAGTCCCATTGGGGGGTCGGTGGCCAAAAACATTCAGTACTTC. It is translated as CSPIGGSVAKNIQYF. Together with reference TRBV29-1 and TRBJ2-4, the CDR3 gives the full variable domain: SAVISQKPSRDICQRGTSLTIQCQVDSQVTMMFWYRQQPGQSLTLIATANQGSEATYESGFVIDKFPISRPNLTFSTLTVSNMSPEDSSIYLCSPIGGSVAKNIQYFGAGTRLSVL.

The rearrangement joins TRBV29-1 to TRBJ1-2; D remains unclear. The CDR3 has 14 residues. From germline, CDR1 is SQVTM and CDR2 ANQGSEA. The germline V and J ends were trimmed by 0 bases and 5 bases, with 13 bases remaining between them. CDR3 DNA sequence: TGCAGCGTTGAAGATCGTGAGGGCCCTTATGGCTACACCTTC. This codes for CSVEDREGPYGYTF.

The J gene is TRBJ2-5, the V gene TRBV30, with D possibly matching TRBD2 (5 bases). Germline CDR1 is GTSNPN and CDR2 is SVGIG (reference sequence). Trimming took 8 bases from V and 3 from J, leaving 7 bases between them. CDR3 length: 10 amino acids. The DNA for the CDR3 is TGTGCCCGGGGAAAAGAGACCCAGTACTTC. Translated, it gives CARGKETQYF.

The sample holds a few counts of this clone. The genes are TRBV7-2 and TRBJ2-5, with 7 bases identical to TRBD2. The CDR3 spans 15 residues. V dropped 1 base and J dropped 5; count of bases not matched to a gene: 7. Germline-derived CDR1 and CDR2 are SGHTA and FQGNSA. CDR3 coding DNA: TGTGCCAGCAGCTTAGAGCAGCGGGGTGAGGAGACCCAGTACTTC. Amino acids: CASSLEQRGEETQYF.

This clone has just a few counts. The V gene is TRBV23-1, the J gene TRBJ2-1; D may be TRBD2 (7 bases). TRBV23-1 is treated as an ORF (open reading frame) with a function not yet certain. Trimming removed 1 base at V and 3 bases at J, with 13 bases between. The length of the CDR3 is 16 residues. The DNA of the CDR3 is TGCGCCAGCAGTCAATTCCCAGGGGACTACTACAATGAGCAGTTCTTC. Translating it yields CASSQFPGDYYNEQFF.